This TCR beta chain stems from a study of T cells in Graves' hyperthyroidism and ophthalmopathy. This clonotype occurred many times. Its target is unknown. This CDR3 region has 15 residues. Germline CDR1 is KGHSH and CDR2 is LQKENI. Trimming stripped 1 base from V and 3 bases from J, with 12 bases between. RNA transcripts yielded amplified TCR beta CDR3 regions. Carried out on the TCR CDR3, a first-round RT-PCR used the HTBI primer set. Via MiXCR, TCRdb re-called the multiplex PCR reads, giving one row per CDR3 protein. The data hold approximately 430,000 distinct CDR3 sequences, with around 15% observed a single time. Study-wide results and limits: Ophthalmopathy was predicted by the model a median of roughly 6 months ahead of onset.

Patients having uncontrolled infection, another autoimmune disease, pregnancy or lactation were not included. Sample: blood. The chain recombines TRBV18 with TRBJ2-5; D ambiguous. The sequence derives from a man aged 18 to 29 with Graves' ophthalmopathy. CDR3 bases: TGTGCCAGCTCACCACTGGAAGCCTCCAAAGAGACCCAGTACTTC. Protein sequence: CASSPLEASKETQYF. Together with reference TRBV18 and TRBJ2-5, the CDR3 gives the full variable domain: NAGVMQNPRHLVRRRGQEARLRCSPMKGHSHVYWYRQLPEEGLKFMVYLQKENIIDESGMPKERFSAEFPKEGPSILRIQQVVRGDSAAYFCASSPLEASKETQYFGPGTRLLVL.